The TCR beta chain under discussion was sequenced for a study of blood T cell repertoires in COVID-19. Overall study: Donors in the United States, Italy and Spain gave samples during acute or convalescent COVID-19. The analysed material was cDNA or gDNA that came from T cells, B-cell-depleted T cells, or PBMCs.

Only in-frame clones appear in the TCRdb table, and some are missing; sequencing was by immunoSEQ multiplex PCR. The data contain hundreds of thousands of clones, approximately 89% of them singletons. The junction had 7 bases not matched to a gene; V was cut back by 4 bases and J by 0 bases. Germline V gives CDR1 SGHDT, CDR2 YYEEEE. The CDR3 covers 16 residues. This chain joins TRBV5-6 and TRBJ2-3; 8 positions agree with TRBD1. Sequencing input: peripheral blood. This clonotype originated in a woman aged 18-30 years who had recovered from COVID-19. CDR3 amino acids: CASSIGQGESTDTQYF. CDR3 DNA: TGTGCCAGCAGCATCGGACAGGGTGAAAGCACAGATACGCAGTATTTT.